These 4 T cell receptor beta chains share one sample of origin, sequenced in a study of primary melanoma T cells and metastatic recurrence. Profiled with immunoSEQ multiplex PCR; TCRdb holds only in-frame clones, not every one. Here the sample spans several hundred clones, around four fifths being singletons. Sequenced material: melanoma tumor tissue. These receptors were obtained from a human donor with melanoma.

This clone showed up just once. The chain uses TRBV19 and TRBJ1-1; 10 nucleotides align to TRBD1. The CDR3 extends over 16 amino acids. CDR1 is LNHDA, CDR2 SQIVND, per germline (reference sequence). Unmatched junction bases numbered 7, after V lost 6 bases and J lost 0 bases. CDR3 amino acids: CASRPDRGRVNTEAFF. The CDR3 DNA is TGTGCCAGTAGACCCGACAGGGGGCGAGTGAACACTGAAGCTTTCTTT.

V usage is TRBV11-3 and J usage is TRBJ2-1; D gene uncertain. Trimming removed 7 bases from V and 0 bases from J, with 19 bases in between. CDR3 length equals 17 residues. CDR1 is SGHNT and CDR2 is YENEEA in the germline V gene. CDR3 protein: CASTLTVDTHSYNEQFF. The CDR3 DNA follows: TGTGCCAGCACCCTGACCGTCGACACTCACTCCTACAATGAGCAGTTCTTC.

This clone was picked up a small number of times. This chain links TRBV5-1 with TRBJ2-7, with D perhaps matching TRBD2 (6 bases). Looked up from germline, CDR1 is SGHRS and CDR2 is YFSETQ. The V and J ends lost 1 base and 4 bases respectively, with 12 bases between them. The CDR3 runs to 14 residues. This CDR3 is CASSLTGVAYEQYF. In nucleotides, the CDR3 is TGCGCCAGCAGCTTGACGGGGGTGGCTTACGAGCAGTACTTC.

CDR3 sequence (DNA): TGTGCCACCTTCGGGGAGTGGAACACTGAAGCTTTCTTT. Amino acid sequence: CATFGEWNTEAFF. The chain employs TRBV6-8 and TRBJ1-1, with D hard to call. Germline V gene data show CDR1 as MNHGY and CDR2 as SAAAGT. The CDR3 is 13 residues long. Between the trimmed V and J ends, which lost 10 bases and 1 base, there was a span of 13 bases.